Following are 5 T cell receptor beta chains from one sample sequenced in a study of T cells in localized non-small cell lung cancer. The data were produced by immunoSEQ multiplex PCR, yet TCRdb's version contains in-frame clones alone and is incomplete. The sample contains some 56,000 clones, roughly 85% of which appear only once. Sequenced here: peripheral blood, sampled before any cancer treatment. These receptors were obtained from a woman aged 40-69 years with stage I lung adenocarcinoma.

V gene TRBV28 combines with J gene TRBJ1-1, with D possibly TRBD1 on 5 matching bases. The CDR3 spans 13 residues. Trimming took 7 bases from V and 4 from J, leaving 13 bases between them. Germline V gene lookup returns CDR1 MDHEN and CDR2 SYDVKM. CDR3 protein: CASTLTGGTEAFF. The CDR3 bases are TGTGCCAGCACCTTGACCGGGGGCACTGAAGCTTTCTTT.

The chain links TRBV6-6 to TRBJ1-2; TRBD1 aligns across 7 bases. V trimming: 5 bases; J trimming: 9 bases; junction bases outside the gene matches: 9. Germline V CDR1 and CDR2: MNHNY, SVGAGI (reference sequence). The CDR3 has 13 amino acids. Written as DNA, the CDR3 is TGTGCCAGCAGTCCGAGACAGGGTTCCAGCTACACCTTC. It encodes CASSPRQGSSYTF.

The CDR3 reads CASSWGQGGNQPQHF. CDR3 DNA: TGTGCCAGCAGTTGGGGACAGGGAGGCAATCAGCCCCAGCATTTT. The chain recombines TRBV6-5 with TRBJ1-5, with 9 nucleotides matching TRBD1. The CDR3 runs 15 residues. The germline V gene encodes CDR1 MNHEY and CDR2 SVGAGI. J was trimmed by 2 bases and V by 4 bases; bases with no gene match: 3.

CDR3 in amino acids: CASSVAQGVPYEQYF. In DNA form, the CDR3 reads TGTGCCAGCAGCGTAGCTCAGGGGGTTCCCTACGAGCAGTACTTC. This sequence joins TRBV9 and TRBJ2-5, with 7 nucleotides matching TRBD1. The J call may not be correct, given that the DNA end is closer to TRBJ2-7. This CDR3 spans 15 amino acids. Germline assignment: CDR1 SGDLS and CDR2 YYNGEE.

The V gene is TRBV21-1, the J gene TRBJ2-7. TRBV21-1 constitutes a pseudogene. The CDR3 is made up of 16 amino acids. The CDR3 loop is CASSKGEGAISDEQYF. The CDR3 bases are TGTGCCAGCAGCAAAGGGGAGGGGGCGATATCAGACGAGCAGTACTTC.